This T cell receptor beta chain comes out of a study of blood T cells in healthy people across ages. This clonotype turned up a few times. Through a sample-barcoded 5' primer and a J-beta primer mix, a second PCR was run for 7 to 11 cycles. In TCRdb, the 5' RACE reads were re-called with MiXCR into one record per CDR3 protein. The profile shows 1.5 million or so distinct CDR3 sequences, about 42% of them singletons. PBMCs numbering at least 6.5 million were isolated per sample. Trimming stripped 0 bases from V and 0 bases from J, with 15 bases between. Germline CDR1 is LGHNA and CDR2 is YSLEER. The CDR3 spans 17 residues.

Sequencing was done on a sample of blood. The chain is built from TRBV4-3 and TRBJ2-7; the D gene is possibly TRBD2 (6 bases). The clonotype originates from a young woman in good health. This chain's CDR3 is CASSQDILGTFSYEQYF. The CDR3 bases are TGCGCCAGCAGCCAAGATATCCTCGGGACTTTCTCCTACGAGCAGTACTTC.